These 22 T cell receptor beta chains were all obtained from the same sample, sequenced in a study of blood T cell repertoires in COVID-19. Produced via immunoSEQ multiplex PCR; TCRdb's table is partial and in-frame only. The sample holds about 170,000 clones, 85% to 90% seen once. Sequencing input: peripheral blood. These receptors originate from a woman aged 60 to 75 with COVID-19, enrolled during active disease.

Here the CDR3 reads CATSDLFPGTQYF. The DNA of the CDR3 is TGTGCCACCAGTGATTTGTTCCCAGGGACCCAGTACTTC. The chain links TRBV24-1 to TRBJ2-5, with D uncertain. The germline V gene encodes CDR1 KGHDR and CDR2 SFDVKD. CDR3 length equals 13 residues. Trimming pared 0 bases from V and 7 bases from J, leaving 8 bases between.

The chain employs TRBV18 and TRBJ2-1; D not resolved. Per germline, CDR1 KGHSH and CDR2 LQKENI. Trimming left V 3 bases short and J 8 bases short, with 8 bases between. The CDR3 runs to 12 residues. This CDR3 reads CASSPVGDEQFF. The CDR3 DNA sequence: TGTGCCAGCTCACCTGTCGGAGATGAGCAGTTCTTC. The whole variable domain, filled in from reference TRBV18 and TRBJ2-1, reads NAGVMQNPRHLVRRRGQEARLRCSPMKGHSHVYWYRQLPEEGLKFMVYLQKENIIDESGMPKERFSAEFPKEGPSILRIQQVVRGDSAAYFCASSPVGDEQFFGPGTRLTVL.

The rearrangement links TRBV24-1 to TRBJ2-1; D uncertain. Germline loops: CDR1 KGHDR, CDR2 SFDVKD. V was pared by 1 base and J by 7 bases, with 10 bases between. CDR3 length: 14 amino acids. For the CDR3, the DNA is TGTGCCACCAGTGATTTCTCCCTCTATAATGAGCAGTTCTTC. Translating gives CATSDFSLYNEQFF.

The V gene is TRBV10-3, the J gene TRBJ1-3; D is ambiguous. Per the germline V gene, CDR1 is ENHRY and CDR2 is SYGVKD. There are 14 residues in the CDR3. V was cut by 6 bases and J by 0 bases, with 9 bases left in between. The CDR3 protein is CAIRQFYSGNTIYF. DNA of the CDR3: TGTGCCATCAGACAGTTCTACTCTGGAAACACCATATATTTT.

This chain links TRBV9 with TRBJ2-7; tentative D call: TRBD2 (6 bases). There are 14 residues in the CDR3. The V and J ends lost 1 base and 3 bases respectively, with 11 bases between them. Germline V gives CDR1 SGDLS, CDR2 YYNGEE. CDR3 loop: CASSVSASVYEQYF. DNA for the CDR3: TGTGCCAGCAGCGTAAGCGCTAGCGTCTACGAGCAGTACTTC.

The CDR3 protein is CAIAGGQETQYF. CDR3 sequence (DNA): TGTGCCATCGCGGGAGGCCAAGAGACCCAGTACTTC. The chain links TRBV10-3 to TRBJ2-5; TRBD2 matches 8 bases. Losses at the gene ends were 8 bases for V and 1 base for J; bases not matched to a gene: 0. The CDR3 spans 12 residues. Germline lookup yields CDR1 ENHRY and CDR2 SYGVKD.

The rearrangement links TRBV27 to TRBJ2-3, with 13 positions matching TRBD2. The V and J ends lost 7 bases and 4 bases, in that order; junction bases with no gene match: 11. The CDR3 length is 17 residues. Germline values: CDR1 MNHEY, CDR2 SMNVEV (reference sequence). For the CDR3, the DNA is TGTGCCAGCACAGGACTAGCGGGAGTCGGATACGCAGATACGCAGTATTTT. Translating it yields CASTGLAGVGYADTQYF.

The rearrangement uses TRBV3-1 (or the pseudogene TRBV3-2) and TRBJ1-2; TRBD1 might be the D (5 bases). V lost 1 base to trimming and J lost 2 bases, with 11 bases between them. Germline-derived CDR1 and CDR2 are LGHDT and YNNKEL (reference sequence). The CDR3 sequence is 15 residues long. In DNA, the CDR3 is TGTGCCAGCAGCCAAGCGGCAGGGTGGAACTATGGCTACACCTTC. Its protein product is CASSQAAGWNYGYTF.

This chain uses TRBV15 with TRBJ2-4; TRBD2 agrees at 13 bases. V shed 5 bases, J shed 0 bases, and the junction held 10 bases outside the gene matches. The CDR3 is 19 amino acids. The germline gives CDR1 LNHNV, CDR2 YYDKDF (reference sequence). For the CDR3, the DNA is TGTGCCACCAGCGGAAGACTAGCGGGAGGTTTCGCAGCCAAAAACATTCAGTACTTC. Translating it yields CATSGRLAGGFAAKNIQYF.

V and J are TRBV7-2 and TRBJ2-2; tentative D call: TRBD1 (6 bases). V gave up 5 bases and J gave up 1 base, with 20 bases separating them. CDR1 is SGHTA and CDR2 is FQGNSA in the germline V gene. The CDR3 length is 18 residues. The CDR3 here is CASSPRTGLPLNTGELFF. In DNA, the CDR3 is TGTGCCAGCAGCCCCAGAACAGGGCTCCCTTTGAACACCGGGGAGCTGTTTTTT.

This clone was counted a single time. The rearrangement joins TRBV1 to TRBJ2-3; the DNA was not used to check the table's D call, TRBD2. TRBV1 is a recognized pseudogene. The CDR3 spans 16 residues. CDR3: CTSSQVIAGAPDTQYF. Here the CDR3 DNA reads TGCACCAGCAGCCAAGTGATAGCGGGAGCCCCAGATACGCAGTATTTT.

V usage is TRBV30 and J usage is TRBJ1-5; 10 bases agree with TRBD1. Losses at the gene ends were 5 bases for V and 6 bases for J; bases not matched to a gene: 4. Germline V gene lookup returns CDR1 GTSNPN and CDR2 SVGIG (reference sequence). The CDR3 consists of 13 residues. The CDR3 spells CAWGDRGGQPQHF. DNA for the CDR3: TGTGCCTGGGGGGACAGGGGAGGTCAGCCCCAGCATTTT.

This rearrangement joins TRBV2 to TRBJ1-1; D not resolved. The V gene lost 10 bases and the J gene lost 6 bases, with 12 bases spanning the gap. The CDR3 extends over 11 amino acids. Germline CDR1 is SNHLY and CDR2 is FYNNEI. This chain's CDR3 is CATIRRPEAFF. The CDR3 DNA sequence: TGTGCCACCATAAGGCGGCCTGAAGCTTTCTTT.

The chain is built from TRBV6-5 and TRBJ1-5, with 9 bases fitting TRBD1. Germline trimming cut 6 bases from V and 6 bases from J; bases unmatched to any gene: 9. Looked up from germline, CDR1 is MNHEY and CDR2 is SVGAGI. The CDR3 has 15 amino acids. The CDR3 sequence: CASRGSGTGSQPQHF. CDR3 DNA sequence: TGTGCCAGCAGGGGTTCCGGGACAGGGAGTCAGCCCCAGCATTTT.

The chain couples TRBV25-1 to TRBJ1-1; no clear D gene. There are 13 residues in the CDR3. The V and J ends lost 6 bases and 3 bases respectively, with 11 bases between them. Germline CDR1 and CDR2: MGHDK and SYGVNS. The chain's CDR3 is CASRGGSDTEAFF. The CDR3 DNA is TGTGCCAGCAGGGGAGGGTCGGACACTGAAGCTTTCTTT. The full variable domain, completed using reference TRBV25-1 and TRBJ1-1, is EADIYQTPRYLVIGTGKKITLECSQTMGHDKMYWYQQDPGMELHLIHYSYGVNSTEKGDLSSESTVSRIRTEHFPLTLESARPSHTSQYLCASRGGSDTEAFFGQGTRLTVV.

The chain has TRBV9 and TRBJ1-6, with 8 bases matching TRBD1. V lost 4 bases to trimming and J lost 13 bases; unmatched junction nucleotides: 13. The CDR3 has 15 residues. Germline assignment: CDR1 SGDLS and CDR2 YYNGEE. The DNA of the CDR3 is TGTGCCAGCAGCTTCCAACCAGGGGGCCCGATGCCCCTCCACTTT. It yields the protein CASSFQPGGPMPLHF.

DNA for the CDR3: TGTGCCAGCAGCTTATTCAGCGGGGATAGCTCCTACGAGCAGTACTTC. Residues: CASSLFSGDSSYEQYF. The chain uses TRBV11-3 and TRBJ2-7, with 7 bases lining up with TRBD2. This CDR3 region has 16 residues. Germline V gene lookup returns CDR1 SGHNT and CDR2 YENEEA. The junction had 7 bases not matched to a gene; V was cut back by 2 bases and J by 0 bases.

The chain joins TRBV27 to TRBJ2-2, with 10 nucleotides matching TRBD1. Looked up from germline, CDR1 is MNHEY and CDR2 is SMNVEV (reference sequence). CDR3 length: 14 residues. The ends lost 4 bases at V and 4 bases at J; junction bases unmatched: 0. This chain's CDR3 is CASSWTGGTGELFF. CDR3 bases: TGTGCCAGCAGTTGGACAGGGGGCACCGGGGAGCTGTTTTTT.

The chain recombines TRBV7-2 with TRBJ1-2, with TRBD1 matching 9 bases. Germline V gives CDR1 SGHTA, CDR2 FQGNSA. V was clipped by 1 base and J by 5 bases; unmatched bases: 5. The CDR3 runs to 15 residues. The CDR3 here is CASSLESGTGYGYTF. Here the CDR3 DNA reads TGTGCCAGCAGCTTAGAGTCCGGGACAGGGTATGGCTACACCTTC.

The chain uses TRBV27 and TRBJ2-7, with a weak D call TRBD2 (5 bases). This CDR3 has 15 residues. Germline V lookup: CDR1 MNHEY, CDR2 SMNVEV (reference sequence). Trimming removed 10 bases at V and 1 base at J, with 20 bases between. CDR3 loop: CATKRQWERSYEQYF. The CDR3 DNA is TGTGCCACCAAACGGCAGTGGGAGCGGTCCTACGAGCAGTACTTC.

The chain recombines TRBV5-4 with TRBJ2-3, with 8 positions matching TRBD2. Trimming removed 2 bases from V and 2 bases from J; junction bases left unmatched: 7. Germline V gene lookup returns CDR1 SGHNT and CDR2 YYREEE (reference sequence). This CDR3 spans 16 amino acids. The CDR3 loop reads CASSLAAGEFTDTQYF. CDR3 sequence (DNA): TGTGCCAGCAGCTTAGCAGCGGGGGAGTTCACAGATACGCAGTATTTT.

This chain connects TRBV5-1 to TRBJ1-6, with TRBD1 matching over 11 bases. Germline lookup yields CDR1 SGHRS and CDR2 YFSETQ. The CDR3 loop spans 15 amino acids. Trimming removed 1 base from V and 9 bases from J; junction bases left unmatched: 3. DNA for the CDR3: TGCGCCAGCAGCTTGTCGGGACAGGGGGTTTCACCCCTCCACTTT. Protein sequence: CASSLSGQGVSPLHF.